This T cell receptor beta chain was profiled in a study of regulatory T cells in long-lasting Graves disease. Time point meaning: newly diagnosed GD, antithyroid drugs for less than 3 months. RNA isolated from PBMCs was used to make the TCR library. Staff took about 9 milliliters of peripheral blood and put it into EDTA tubes. In this sample, this clonotype turned up many times. From germline, CDR1 is MDHEN and CDR2 SYDVKM. The CDR3 is made up of 15 amino acids. Trimming removed 6 bases from V and 5 bases from J; junction bases left unmatched: 5. Investigators prepared the TCR beta libraries by applying iRepertoire HTBI primers and Arm-PCR of CDR3 regions. One entry per CDR3 protein, called by TCRdb with MiXCR from the multiplex PCR reads. This sample has about 310,000 distinct CDR3 sequences, with approximately 20% found just once.

This receptor was taken from a female donor with Graves disease. The source was peripheral blood mononuclear cells (PBMCs), collected at new diagnosis, from a patient treated with antithyroid drugs. This rearrangement joins TRBV28 to TRBJ2-1, with 12 nucleotides matching TRBD1. The CDR3 sequence: CASRLGQGADNEQFF. CDR3 nucleotide sequence: TGTGCCAGCAGGCTGGGACAGGGGGCAGACAATGAGCAGTTCTTC.